This T cell receptor (beta chain) was found in a study of blood T cell repertoires in COVID-19. Study-level background: Both acute and convalescent COVID-19 samples were obtained from the United States, Italy and Spain. Sample material is recorded as cDNA or gDNA derived from T cells, B-cell-depleted T cells, or PBMCs.

This table comes from immunoSEQ multiplex PCR, and its TCRdb copy is limited to in-frame clones, with some not included. The table records 250,000 to 350,000 clones, 90% of them present only once. Germline CDR1 reads SGHAT; CDR2 reads FQNNGV. Trimming at V came to 3 bases and at J to 4 bases, leaving 0 bases not matched to a gene. This CDR3 is built from 14 residues. Participant ages covered about 18 to 89 years across 20 to 25 US areas. Allocation to cohorts depended on clinical history reported by the participants. The source of this sequence is a woman between 18 and 30 years old with acute COVID-19. The chain uses TRBV11-2 and TRBJ2-3; 11 bases fit TRBD2. The sample was PBMCs or T cells enriched from blood (not recorded which). For the CDR3, the DNA is TGTGCCAGCAGCTTGGGACTAGCGGCAGATACGCAGTATTTT. Translated, it gives CASSLGLAADTQYF.